Listed here are 19 T cell receptor beta chains from one sample, sequenced in a study of cytomegalovirus exposure and HLA in healthy donors. 60 Vbeta and 13 Jbeta primers were used in PCR. Clones were sequenced by immunoSEQ multiplex PCR, and TCRdb holds only the in-frame ones, with some missing. The sample holds under 200,000 clones, 60% to 80% seen once. The sequencing input was PBMCs. The receptors here all came from a woman in her forties in good health and CMV-seropositive.

This chain links TRBV28 with TRBJ2-7; 11 bases line up with TRBD2. J gave up 3 bases and V 5 bases, and 9 bases lay outside the gene matches. The CDR3 has 16 amino acids. Germline lookup yields CDR1 MDHEN and CDR2 SYDVKM. The CDR3 region is CASSVLGLAGGYEQYF. The CDR3 nucleotides read TGTGCCAGCAGTGTCCTAGGGCTAGCGGGAGGCTACGAGCAGTACTTC. Supplemented by reference TRBV28 and TRBJ2-7, the full variable domain reads DVKVTQSSRYLVKRTGEKVFLECVQDMDHENMFWYRQDPGLGLRLIYFSYDVKMKEKGDIPEGYSVSREKKERFSLILESASTNQTSMYLCASSVLGLAGGYEQYFGPGTRLTVT.

The chain has TRBV25-1 and TRBJ2-2, with 8 nucleotides matching TRBD2. The V segment lost 5 bases and the J segment 5 bases; nucleotides outside the gene matches: 7. Germline-derived CDR1 and CDR2 are MGHDK and SYGVNS. CDR3 size: 15 residues. CDR3 residues: CASSFREGWTGELFF. The CDR3 DNA sequence: TGTGCCAGCAGTTTTCGGGAGGGCTGGACCGGGGAGCTGTTTTTT.

This chain connects TRBV18 to TRBJ2-3, with 7 bases that match TRBD1. Trimming at V came to 0 bases and at J to 2 bases, leaving 5 bases not matched to a gene. Germline values: CDR1 KGHSH, CDR2 LQKENI. This CDR3 has 16 residues. CDR3 residues: CASSPPKDRFTDTQYF. The CDR3 region has the DNA TGTGCCAGCTCACCACCGAAGGACAGGTTCACAGATACGCAGTATTTT.

This clone was seen more than once but under ten times. V is TRBV10-3 and J is TRBJ1-1, with no clear D. The CDR3 loop spans 16 amino acids. V was pared by 1 base and J by 1 base, with 13 bases between. Looked up from germline, CDR1 is ENHRY and CDR2 is SYGVKD. The CDR3 sequence: CAISEYGVSANTEAFF. For the CDR3, the DNA is TGTGCCATCAGTGAGTACGGGGTTAGTGCGAACACTGAAGCTTTCTTT.

The DNA for the CDR3 is TGTGCTAGTGGTTTGCGTTTGGGCACCCAGTTCTTC. Amino acids: CASGLRLGTQFF. The V gene is TRBV12-5, the J gene TRBJ2-1; no clear D gene. V lost 2 bases and J 13 bases, leaving 12 bases between the germline ends. The length of the CDR3 is 12 residues. CDR1 and CDR2 (germline): LGHNT, FRNRAP.

The chain recombines TRBV28 with TRBJ2-6; 10 bases match TRBD1. Germline V lookup: CDR1 MDHEN, CDR2 SYDVKM. CDR3 size: 17 residues. Germline trimming cut 3 bases from V and 1 base from J; bases unmatched to any gene: 3. CDR3 sequence: CASSFLGQGSGANVLTF. The CDR3 coding sequence is TGTGCCAGCAGTTTTCTGGGACAGGGGTCTGGGGCCAACGTCCTGACTTTC.

V is TRBV29-1 and J is TRBJ1-2; D might be TRBD1 (6 bases). The ends were cut back, 6 bases at V and 7 bases at J, with 21 bases in the middle. This CDR3 has 14 amino acids. Germline V gives CDR1 SQVTM, CDR2 ANQGSEA. Written as DNA, the CDR3 is TGCAGCGTATCCATGGATGAGGGGGGGAGTGGCTACACCTTC. Translating it yields CSVSMDEGGSGYTF.

This clone was seen a handful of times. V and J are TRBV29-1 and TRBJ2-7, with 8 bases identical to TRBD1. The CDR3 extends over 15 amino acids. The germline V gene encodes CDR1 SQVTM and CDR2 ANQGSEA. V gave up 2 bases and J gave up 2 bases; unmatched junction bases: 8. The DNA of the CDR3 is TGCAGCGTTGAAAGAGATGGGACAGGTACCTACGAGCAGTACTTC. Residues: CSVERDGTGTYEQYF.

This clone was recorded once. The V call is TRBV18, the J call TRBJ2-5; a possible D gene is TRBD2 (5 bases). The CDR3 has 14 residues. V lost 3 bases to trimming and J lost 2 bases, with 10 bases between them. Germline values: CDR1 KGHSH, CDR2 LQKENI. As DNA, the CDR3 is TGTGCCAGCTCACCCGGGGTAGGGCAAGAGACCCAGTACTTC. It encodes CASSPGVGQETQYF.

This chain connects TRBV4-1 to TRBJ2-5; D may be TRBD2 (5 bases). CDR3 size: 15 residues. Trimming took off 3 bases at V and 7 bases at J, with 18 bases between the two ends. CDR1 and CDR2 from the germline V gene are MGHRA and YSYEKL. The chain's CDR3 is CASSQEDSRRGTQYF. The CDR3 nucleotides are TGCGCCAGCAGCCAGGAGGACTCCCGCCGAGGGACCCAGTACTTC.

The chain uses TRBV27 and TRBJ2-7; 9 positions agree with TRBD2. V shed 0 bases, J shed 2 bases, and the junction held 2 bases outside the gene matches. The CDR3 is 15 amino acids. Germline CDR1 and CDR2: MNHEY and SMNVEV (reference sequence). The CDR3 region has the DNA TGTGCCAGCAGTTTATCGGCTAGCGGGACCTACGAGCAGTACTTC. Protein product: CASSLSASGTYEQYF.

The rearrangement joins TRBV11-1 to TRBJ2-2, with D possibly TRBD1 on 6 matching bases. With 4 bases removed from V and 0 bases from J, the gap between germline ends came to 12 bases. The germline V gene encodes CDR1 SGHAT and CDR2 FQDESV (reference sequence). The CDR3 is 16 residues long. Here the CDR3 DNA reads TGTGCCAGCAGCTCATACGGGACAACGAACACCGGGGAGCTGTTTTTT. It specifies CASSSYGTTNTGELFF.

The chain uses TRBV2 and TRBJ1-5; maybe TRBD1 (5 bases). The CDR3 is 13 residues long. Germline lookup yields CDR1 SNHLY and CDR2 FYNNEI. With 5 bases removed from V and 6 bases from J, the gap between germline ends came to 11 bases. The CDR3 DNA is TGTGCCAGCAGTCTTCGCGGGGGTCAGCCCCAGCATTTT. This encodes CASSLRGGQPQHF.

The chain's CDR3 is CASSVDGRDNQPQHF. The DNA for the CDR3 is TGTGCCAGCAGCGTAGATGGACGGGATAATCAGCCCCAGCATTTT. The chain has TRBV9 and TRBJ1-5, with D unclear. V lost 0 bases, J lost 4 bases, and 11 bases lay in between. This CDR3 is built from 15 residues. Germline assignment: CDR1 SGDLS and CDR2 YYNGEE.

The chain recombines TRBV19 with TRBJ1-1; TRBD1 matches at 10 bases. The length of the CDR3 is 13 residues. The V and J ends lost 4 bases and 9 bases, in that order; junction bases with no gene match: 5. Germline assignment: CDR1 LNHDA and CDR2 SQIVND (reference sequence). In DNA form, the CDR3 reads TGTGCCAGTAGTACCGACAGGGGGCAAAAAGCTTTCTTT. This encodes CASSTDRGQKAFF.

This clone was seen only a few times. This chain joins TRBV28 and TRBJ1-2; 9 bases agree with TRBD1. The CDR3 covers 15 residues. V lost 5 bases, J lost 4 bases, and 8 bases stayed unmatched. Germline V gene data show CDR1 as MDHEN and CDR2 as SYDVKM. The CDR3 DNA reads TGTGCCAGCAGTGTACCCCGGGACAGGGTCTATGGCTACACCTTC. Residues: CASSVPRDRVYGYTF.

The V gene is TRBV6-6, the J gene TRBJ2-7; 10 bases are shared with TRBD2. Germline values: CDR1 MNHNY, CDR2 SVGAGI (reference sequence). This CDR3 has 14 residues. J was trimmed by 4 bases and V by 5 bases; bases with no gene match: 5. The CDR3 sequence: CASSTRTSGYEQYF. The CDR3 DNA sequence: TGTGCCAGCAGTACCCGGACTAGCGGTTACGAGCAGTACTTC.

This clone was picked up a small number of times. V gene TRBV2 combines with J gene TRBJ2-2; TRBD1 aligns across 10 bases. The germline V gene has CDR1 SNHLY and CDR2 FYNNEI. The CDR3 loop spans 15 amino acids. Losses at the gene ends were 5 bases for V and 1 base for J; bases not matched to a gene: 1. As DNA, the CDR3 is TGTGCCAGCAGTAGGGACAGGGGGAACACCGGGGAGCTGTTTTTT. It yields the protein CASSRDRGNTGELFF.

The genes are TRBV7-2 and TRBJ2-7; D may be TRBD1 (7 bases). Per germline, CDR1 SGHTA and CDR2 FQGNSA. Trimming took 5 bases from V and 7 from J, leaving 18 bases between them. The CDR3 is 14 amino acids. CDR3 sequence (DNA): TGTGCCAGCAGCACTCGCGGGCAGGGGGGTGAGCAGTACTTC. This sequence encodes CASSTRGQGGEQYF.